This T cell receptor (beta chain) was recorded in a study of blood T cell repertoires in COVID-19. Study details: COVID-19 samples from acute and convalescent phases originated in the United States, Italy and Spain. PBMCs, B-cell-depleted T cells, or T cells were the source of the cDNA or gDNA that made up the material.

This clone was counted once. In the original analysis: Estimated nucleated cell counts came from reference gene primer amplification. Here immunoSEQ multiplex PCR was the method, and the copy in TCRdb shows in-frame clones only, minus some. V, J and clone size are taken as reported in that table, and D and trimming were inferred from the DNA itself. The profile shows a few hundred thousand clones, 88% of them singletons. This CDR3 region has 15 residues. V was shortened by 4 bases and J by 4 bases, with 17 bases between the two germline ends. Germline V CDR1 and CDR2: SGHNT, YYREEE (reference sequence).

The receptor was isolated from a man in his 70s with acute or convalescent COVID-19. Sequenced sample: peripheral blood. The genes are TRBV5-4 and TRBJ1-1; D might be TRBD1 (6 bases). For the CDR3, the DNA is TGTGCCAGCAGCCTGGAGGGGGGGATGGGCACTGAAGCTTTCTTT. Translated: CASSLEGGMGTEAFF.